This T cell receptor (beta chain) was captured in a study of Graves' ophthalmopathy and Graves' hyperthyroidism. Trimming at V came to 6 bases and at J to 5 bases, leaving 3 bases not matched to a gene. The CDR3 covers 12 residues. Germline V gene lookup returns CDR1 SNHLY and CDR2 FYNNEI. As the template, RNA transcripts were used to amplify TCR beta CDR3 regions. RT-PCR was first run with HTBI primers, then multiplex PCR in a second round. TCRdb ran MiXCR on the multiplex PCR reads and lists one entry per CDR3 protein. Altogether roughly 420,000 distinct CDR3 sequences are present, 21% being singletons, with the ten largest covering more than 2.5%. This clonotype came up a few times.

The specimen was peripheral blood. The origin of this receptor is a woman aged 18-29 years with stable Graves' hyperthyroidism. The J gene is TRBJ2-5, the V gene TRBV2, with 7 bases fitting TRBD2. CDR3 protein: CASRGEGETQYF. CDR3 DNA: TGTGCCAGCAGGGGGGAGGGGGAGACCCAGTACTTC.